Listed below are T cell receptor beta chains from one sample, sequenced in a study of cytomegalovirus exposure and HLA in healthy donors. The data were produced by immunoSEQ multiplex PCR, yet TCRdb's version contains in-frame clones alone and is incomplete. The sample has 100,000 to 150,000 clones; 80% are singletons. Sequenced sample: PBMCs. The receptors stem from a man between 25 and 39 years old in good health and CMV-seropositive. Each CDR3 is given with its conserved first and last residue. The D gene is left open where the match is weak.

d_call | j_call | v_call | cdr3_nt | cdr3_aa
TRBD1 | TRBJ2-3 | TRBV9 | TGTGCCAGCAGCTCCCAGAGGGGGCCTAGCACAGATACGCAGTATTTT | CASSSQRGPSTDTQYF
. | TRBJ1-1 | TRBV5-6 | TGTGCCAGCAGCTTAGGCGGGGAATCTGAAGCTTTCTTT | CASSLGGESEAFF
TRBD2 | TRBJ2-2 | TRBV9 | TGTGCCAGCAGCCTGACTAGCGTGGCGACCGGGGAGCTGTTTTTT | CASSLTSVATGELFF
. | TRBJ1-2 | TRBV27 | TGTGCCAGCACGGACCTTAGGGGGGGCGCACATGGCTACACCTTC | CASTDLRGGAHGYTF
. | TRBJ2-3 | TRBV7-3 | TGTGCCAGCAGCTTAATGGGCACCACAGATACGCAGTATTTT | CASSLMGTTDTQYF
. | TRBJ1-2 | TRBV7-8 | TGTGCCAGCAGCTTATTCTCCGCAGGGGCATATGGCTACACCTTC | CASSLFSAGAYGYTF
TRBD1 | TRBJ2-7 | TRBV7-8 | TGTGCCAGCAGCTTAGAACAGGGGGCTGCCTACGAGCAGTACTTC | CASSLEQGAAYEQYF
. | TRBJ2-7 | TRBV4-1 | TGCGCCAGCAGCCAAGATTTTAGTTCTCCCGAGCAGTACTTC | CASSQDFSSPEQYF
. | TRBJ1-1 | TRBV6-5 | TGTGCCAGCAGTTCTGAACCGGGAAGGAGAGGCACTGAAGCTTTCTTT | CASSSEPGRRGTEAFF
. | TRBJ2-7 | TRBV6-1 | TGTGCCAGCAGTGATACGGGGTACGAGCAGTACTTC | CASSDTGYEQYF
TRBD2 | TRBJ2-2 | TRBV29-1 | TGCAGCGTTGTTGGGGGGGGGTGGACCGGGGAGCTGTTTTTT | CSVVGGGWTGELFF
. | TRBJ2-7 | TRBV27 | TGTGCCAGCAGTCCCTCGACAGGTACCCACGAGCAGTACTTC | CASSPSTGTHEQYF
. | TRBJ1-6 | TRBV19 | TGTGCCAGTAGTCCCTGGAGACCGGATAATTCACCCCTCCACTTT | CASSPWRPDNSPLHF